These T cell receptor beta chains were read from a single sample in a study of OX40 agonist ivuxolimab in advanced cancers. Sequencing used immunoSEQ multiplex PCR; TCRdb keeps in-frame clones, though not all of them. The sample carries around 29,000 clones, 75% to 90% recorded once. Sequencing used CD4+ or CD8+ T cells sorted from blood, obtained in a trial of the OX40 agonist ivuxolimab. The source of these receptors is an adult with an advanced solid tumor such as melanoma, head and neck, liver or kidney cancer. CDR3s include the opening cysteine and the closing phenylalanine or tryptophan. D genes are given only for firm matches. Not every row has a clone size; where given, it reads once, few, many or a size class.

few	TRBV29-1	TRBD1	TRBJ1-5	CSADEDRDRDYSNQPQHF	TGCAGCGCCGATGAGGACCGGGACAGAGACTATAGCAATCAGCCCCAGCATTTT
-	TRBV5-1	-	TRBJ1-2	CASSLVSGHADGYTF	TGCGCCAGCAGCTTGGTTTCGGGGCATGCAGATGGCTACACCTTC
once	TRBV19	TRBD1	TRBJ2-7	CATGGLFYEQYF	TGTGCTACAGGGGGCTTGTTCTACGAGCAGTACTTC
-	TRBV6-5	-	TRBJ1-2	CASSYNSGEGYGYTF	TGTGCCAGCAGTTACAACTCCGGGGAAGGCTATGGCTACACCTTC
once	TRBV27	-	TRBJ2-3	CASSPHPLDRLATDTQYF	TGTGCCAGCAGTCCCCACCCCCTGGACAGGCTAGCGACAGATACGCAGTATTTT
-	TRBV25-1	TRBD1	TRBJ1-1	CASVTGDTEAFF	TGTGCCAGTGTGACAGGGGACACTGAAGCTTTCTTT
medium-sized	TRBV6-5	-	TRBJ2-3	CASSGRGREDTQYF	TGTGCCAGCAGTGGGAGAGGGCGCGAGGATACGCAGTATTTT
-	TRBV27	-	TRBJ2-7	CASSLGSVYEQYF	TGTGCCAGCAGTTTAGGCAGCGTCTACGAGCAGTACTTC
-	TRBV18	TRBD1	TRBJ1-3	CASSPMENRDSKSTIYF	TGTGCCAGCTCACCAATGGAAAACCGGGACAGTAAATCCACCATATATTTT
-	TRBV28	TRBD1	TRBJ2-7	CASSPTGSYEQYF	TGTGCCAGCAGTCCGACAGGGTCCTACGAGCAGTACTTC
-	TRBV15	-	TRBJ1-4	CATSYPESWEKLFF	TGTGCCACCAGCTATCCCGAGTCGTGGGAAAAACTGTTTTTT
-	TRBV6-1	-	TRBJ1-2	CALLGALGYGYTF	TGTGCCCTCCTCGGGGCTCTGGGCTATGGCTACACCTTC
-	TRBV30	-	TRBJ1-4	CAWSSGQNNEKLFF	TGTGCCTGGAGTTCCGGGCAAAATAATGAAAAACTGTTTTTT
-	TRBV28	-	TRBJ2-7	CASSSTGSTYEQYF	TGTGCCAGCAGCTCAACGGGATCGACCTACGAGCAGTACTTC
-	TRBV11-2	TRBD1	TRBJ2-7	CASSLGTGYEQYF	TGTGCCAGCAGCCTTGGGACAGGGTACGAGCAGTACTTC
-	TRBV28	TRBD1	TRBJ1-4	CASSTGGGNEKLFF	TGTGCCAGCAGTACAGGGGGTGGGAATGAAAAACTGTTTTTT
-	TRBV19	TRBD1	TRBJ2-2	CASSLGTGGDTGELFF	TGTGCCAGTAGTCTTGGGACAGGGGGCGACACCGGGGAGCTGTTTTTT
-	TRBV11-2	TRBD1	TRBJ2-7	CASSPPPGRQGSYEQYF	TGTGCCAGCAGCCCGCCGCCGGGGAGACAGGGATCCTACGAGCAGTACTTC
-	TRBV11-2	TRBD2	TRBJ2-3	CASSLLRGGAGDTQYF	TGTGCCAGCAGCTTATTGCGCGGGGGGGCGGGAGATACGCAGTATTTT
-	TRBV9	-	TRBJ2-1	CASSPVRGSYNEQFF	TGTGCCAGCAGCCCTGTCCGGGGCTCCTACAATGAGCAGTTCTTC